A single sample gave rise to the 22 T cell receptor beta chains below, sequenced in a study of CD8+ T cells in alopecia areata. Sequencing relied on a cDNA template that was reverse transcribed from extracted RNA. Profiling relied on immunoSEQ multiplex PCR, and the TCRdb table lists in-frame clones only, not all of them. The sample includes about 140,000 clones, 86% of them seen just once. Sample treatment: oral pan-JAK inhibitor, 5-10 mg twice daily. The source material was CD8+ T cells sorted from blood, sampled at week 4, from a patient treated with tofacitinib. Source of these receptors: a human donor with alopecia areata.

The chain employs TRBV7-2 and TRBJ2-3, with a tentative D call TRBD1 (5 bases). Looked up from germline, CDR1 is SGHTA and CDR2 is FQGNSA. Between the trimmed V and J ends, which lost 4 bases and 6 bases, there was a span of 11 bases. This CDR3 is 13 amino acids long. CDR3 nucleotides: TGTGCCAGCAGCTGGGGCCGCCGCGATACGCAGTATTTT. Translation gives CASSWGRRDTQYF. Supplemented by reference TRBV7-2 and TRBJ2-3, the full variable domain reads GAGVSQSPSNKVTEKGKDVELRCDPISGHTALYWYRQSLGQGLEFLIYFQGNSAPDKSGLPSDRFSAERTGGSVSTLTIQRTQQEDSAVYLCASSWGRRDTQYFGPGTRLTVL.

The chain recombines TRBV7-9 with TRBJ2-5; D is perhaps TRBD2 (6 bases). The V and J ends lost 7 bases and 5 bases respectively, with 17 bases between them. The germline gives CDR1 SEHNR, CDR2 FQNEAQ (reference sequence). This CDR3 is built from 14 residues. The CDR3 DNA reads as TGTGCCAGCACCGCCGAGGGGACTCGGGAGACCCAGTACTTC. It is translated as CASTAEGTRETQYF.

This chain connects TRBV4-1 to TRBJ2-7, with TRBD1 matching over 7 bases. Germline loops: CDR1 MGHRA, CDR2 YSYEKL. J was trimmed by 2 bases and V by 3 bases; bases with no gene match: 16. The CDR3 sequence is 18 residues long. CDR3: CASSQLGGKGTATYEQYF. In DNA form, the CDR3 reads TGCGCCAGCAGCCAGCTAGGGGGAAAAGGGACAGCCACCTACGAGCAGTACTTC.

The chain employs TRBV29-1 and TRBJ2-1, with TRBD1 matching 7 bases. J gave up 8 bases and V 3 bases, and 7 bases lay outside the gene matches. Looked up from germline, CDR1 is SQVTM and CDR2 is ANQGSEA. The CDR3 sequence is 13 residues long. The CDR3 region is CSVDRGFNDEQFF. The CDR3 coding sequence is TGCAGCGTTGACAGGGGGTTTAACGATGAGCAGTTCTTC.

The V gene is TRBV28, the J gene TRBJ2-3; no firm D call. In germline, CDR1 is MDHEN, CDR2 SYDVKM. V was shortened by 8 bases and J by 5 bases, with 5 bases between the two germline ends. This CDR3 is 10 amino acids long. The CDR3 nucleotides read TGTGCCAGCTCCCAAGATACGCAGTATTTT. Encoded protein: CASSQDTQYF.

V usage is TRBV9 and J usage is TRBJ2-7; D is perhaps TRBD1 or TRBD2 (5 bases each). The CDR3 has 15 amino acids. Germline V gene lookup returns CDR1 SGDLS and CDR2 YYNGEE. The ends were cut back, 0 bases at V and 0 bases at J, with 10 bases in the middle. The CDR3 protein is CASSVAGPSSYEQYF. CDR3 sequence (DNA): TGTGCCAGCAGCGTAGCGGGGCCCTCCTCCTACGAGCAGTACTTC.

This chain joins TRBV9 and TRBJ2-1; 7 nucleotides line up with TRBD1. Trimming cost V 4 bases and J 2 bases; bases outside gene matches: 12. Germline CDR1 SGDLS, CDR2 YYNGEE. This CDR3 has 17 amino acids. The CDR3 sequence is CASSPRDRPLPYNEQFF. The DNA of the CDR3 is TGTGCCAGCAGCCCCCGGGACAGACCCCTCCCCTACAATGAGCAGTTCTTC.

The chain links TRBV9 to TRBJ2-1; 10 nucleotides agree with TRBD2. Germline-derived CDR1 and CDR2 are SGDLS and YYNGEE. The CDR3 runs 17 residues. The V and J ends lost 3 bases and 1 base, in that order; junction bases with no gene match: 7. CDR3 nucleotide sequence: TGTGCCAGCAGCGCGGGGCTAGCGGGGGATTCCTACAATGAGCAGTTCTTC. Its protein is CASSAGLAGDSYNEQFF.

This clone was recorded only once. This chain joins TRBV2 and TRBJ1-1, with 9 bases matching TRBD1. J lost 4 bases, V lost 4 bases, and 7 bases had no gene match. CDR1 and CDR2 (germline): SNHLY, FYNNEI. The CDR3 spans 15 residues. Here the CDR3 DNA reads TGTGCCAGCAGTGCTTCACCGGGACAGGGCACTGAAGCTTTCTTT. Amino acids: CASSASPGQGTEAFF.

As regards this clone: The same CDR3 arises from other DNA sequences in this sample as well. The chain has TRBV27 and TRBJ2-7; D call uncertain. The germline gives CDR1 MNHEY, CDR2 SMNVEV (reference sequence). V gave up 2 bases and J gave up 0 bases, with 5 bases separating them. This CDR3 comprises 13 residues. Here the CDR3 reads CASSLGHSYEQYF. In DNA, the CDR3 is TGTGCCAGCAGTTTAGGCCACTCCTACGAGCAGTACTTC.

This clone was observed once. The rearrangement joins TRBV7-9 to TRBJ1-2; D may be TRBD1 (5 bases). Trimming took off 4 bases at V and 5 bases at J, with 20 bases between the two ends. Germline-derived CDR1 and CDR2 are SEHNR and FQNEAQ (reference sequence). The CDR3 totals 16 residues. The CDR3: CASSSPRGRGWYGYTF. CDR3 nucleotide sequence: TGTGCCAGCAGCTCCCCTCGGGGTCGGGGCTGGTATGGCTACACCTTC.

In this sample, this clone turned up many times. The gene calls are TRBV6-4 and TRBJ2-1, with a weak D call TRBD2 (5 bases). Germline CDR1 is MRHNA and CDR2 is SNTAGT. V lost 3 bases, J lost 6 bases, and 9 bases lay in between. The CDR3 is 13 amino acids. The CDR3 DNA reads TGTGCCAGCAGTGATGGGGAGTCCAATGAGCAGTTCTTC. Translating gives CASSDGESNEQFF.

This chain uses TRBV18 with TRBJ2-1; weak D call: TRBD2 (6 bases). CDR1 and CDR2 from the germline V gene are KGHSH and LQKENI. The V end was cut by 3 bases, the J end by 2 bases, with 20 bases between. This CDR3 is 18 amino acids long. The CDR3 DNA reads as TGTGCCAGCTCACCCACCGGGGGTGGCGGGTGGACCTACAATGAGCAGTTCTTC. Its translation is CASSPTGGGGWTYNEQFF.

The chain combines TRBV7-9 with TRBJ2-6, with D possibly matching TRBD1 (6 bases). The germline V gene has CDR1 SEHNR and CDR2 FQNEAQ (reference sequence). V lost 3 bases, J lost 0 bases, and 6 bases lay in between. CDR3 size: 15 residues. In DNA, the CDR3 is TGTGCCAGCAGCTTGACAGGCTCTGGGGCCAACGTCCTGACTTTC. It encodes CASSLTGSGANVLTF.

CDR3 in amino acids: CASSSGTIQGYEQYF. CDR3 in DNA: TGTGCCAGCAGTTCCGGAACTATACAGGGATACGAGCAGTACTTC. The chain joins TRBV13 to TRBJ2-7; possibly TRBD1 for D (6 bases). Per germline, CDR1 PRHDT and CDR2 FYEKMQ (reference sequence). V lost 6 bases to trimming and J lost 4 bases, with 19 bases between them. CDR3 size: 15 residues.

The rearrangement joins TRBV2 to TRBJ2-2; TRBD2 might be the D (5 bases). Germline V CDR1 and CDR2: SNHLY, FYNNEI. Trimming removed 2 bases at V and 0 bases at J, with 16 bases between. The CDR3 covers 18 residues. In nucleotides, the CDR3 is TGTGCCAGCAGTGAAAGCGGCCTAACCTTTACGAACACCGGGGAGCTGTTTTTT. Translation: CASSESGLTFTNTGELFF.

The chain links TRBV15 to TRBJ1-5; D is undetermined. V gave up 0 bases and J gave up 6 bases, with 6 bases separating them. The CDR3 totals 13 residues. CDR1 is LNHNV and CDR2 is YYDKDF in the germline V gene (reference sequence). The CDR3 DNA sequence: TGTGCCACCAGCAGAGATCGGACTCAGCCCCAGCATTTT. It yields the protein CATSRDRTQPQHF.

V gene TRBV10-3 combines with J gene TRBJ2-3; 10 bases are a match to TRBD2. Germline V gene lookup returns CDR1 ENHRY and CDR2 SYGVKD. V gave up 0 bases and J gave up 0 bases; unmatched junction bases: 3. The CDR3 length is 17 residues. The CDR3 DNA follows: TGTGCCATCAGTGAGTCGACAGCGGGAGGGAGCACAGATACGCAGTATTTT. Protein: CAISESTAGGSTDTQYF.

The chain couples TRBV11-2 to TRBJ2-7, with 9 bases lining up with TRBD1. Trimming took 5 bases from V and 2 from J; bases not matched to a gene: 7. The germline V gene encodes CDR1 SGHAT and CDR2 FQNNGV. The CDR3 has 15 amino acids. CDR3 bases: TGTGCCAGCAGCCTGGGACAGGGACAACCCTACGAGCAGTACTTC. It encodes CASSLGQGQPYEQYF.

This rearrangement joins TRBV7-2 to TRBJ2-1; D is undetermined. The CDR3 has 12 residues. Germline V gene data show CDR1 as SGHTA and CDR2 as FQGNSA. Trimming removed 1 base from V and 8 bases from J, with 6 bases in between. This CDR3 is CASSLVWDEQFF. The CDR3 nucleotides are TGTGCCAGCAGCTTAGTTTGGGATGAGCAGTTCTTC.

The rearrangement joins TRBV30 to TRBJ1-1, with 8 bases identical to TRBD1. The V gene's germline CDR1 is GTSNPN and CDR2 SVGIG (reference sequence). There are 12 residues in the CDR3. The junction had 6 bases not matched to a gene; V was cut back by 1 base and J by 11 bases. The CDR3: CAWSGQGAGAFF. The CDR3 bases are TGTGCCTGGAGTGGGCAGGGGGCCGGGGCTTTCTTT. The complete variable domain, with remaining parts taken from reference TRBV30 and TRBJ1-1, reads SQTIHQWPATLVQPVGSPLSLECTVEGTSNPNLYWYRQAAGRGLQLLFYSVGIGQISSEVPQNLSASRPQDRQFILSSKKLLLSDSGFYLCAWSGQGAGAFFGQGTRLTVV.

This chain's CDR3 is CASSQELQARGDTQYF. The CDR3 nucleotides read TGCGCCAGCAGCCAAGAGTTACAGGCCCGCGGAGATACGCAGTATTTT. This sequence joins TRBV4-1 and TRBJ2-3, with D possibly matching TRBD1 (5 bases). The CDR3 length is 16 residues. CDR1 is MGHRA and CDR2 is YSYEKL in the germline V gene. V was cut by 0 bases and J by 5 bases, with 15 bases left in between.